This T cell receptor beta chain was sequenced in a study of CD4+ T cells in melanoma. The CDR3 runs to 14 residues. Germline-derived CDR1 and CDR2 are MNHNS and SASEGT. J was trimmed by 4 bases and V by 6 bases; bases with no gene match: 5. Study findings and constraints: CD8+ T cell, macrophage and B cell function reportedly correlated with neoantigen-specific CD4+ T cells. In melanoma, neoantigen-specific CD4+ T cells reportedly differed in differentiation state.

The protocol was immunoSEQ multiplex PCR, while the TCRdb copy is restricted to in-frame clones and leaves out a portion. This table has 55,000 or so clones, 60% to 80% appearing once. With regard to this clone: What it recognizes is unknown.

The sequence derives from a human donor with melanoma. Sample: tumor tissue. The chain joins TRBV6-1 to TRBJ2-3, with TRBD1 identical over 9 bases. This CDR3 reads CASSLRTGADTQYF. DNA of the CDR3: TGTGCCAGCAGCCTCAGGACAGGGGCAGATACGCAGTATTTT.